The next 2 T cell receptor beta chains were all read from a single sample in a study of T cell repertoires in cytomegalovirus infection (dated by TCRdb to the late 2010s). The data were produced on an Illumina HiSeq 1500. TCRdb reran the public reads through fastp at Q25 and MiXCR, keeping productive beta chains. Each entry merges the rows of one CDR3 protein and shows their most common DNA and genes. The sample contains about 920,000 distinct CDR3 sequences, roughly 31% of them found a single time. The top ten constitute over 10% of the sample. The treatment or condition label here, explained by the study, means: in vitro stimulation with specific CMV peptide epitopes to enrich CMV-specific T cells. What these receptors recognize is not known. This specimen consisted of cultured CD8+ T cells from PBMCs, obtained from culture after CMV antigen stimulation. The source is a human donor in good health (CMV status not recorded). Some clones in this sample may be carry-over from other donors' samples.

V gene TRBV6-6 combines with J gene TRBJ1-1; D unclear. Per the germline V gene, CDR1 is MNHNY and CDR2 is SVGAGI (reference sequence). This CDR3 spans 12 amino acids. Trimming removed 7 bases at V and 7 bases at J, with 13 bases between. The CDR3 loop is CASKPRRVEAFF. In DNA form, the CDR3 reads TGTGCCAGCAAACCCCGCCGGGTTGAAGCTTTCTTT.

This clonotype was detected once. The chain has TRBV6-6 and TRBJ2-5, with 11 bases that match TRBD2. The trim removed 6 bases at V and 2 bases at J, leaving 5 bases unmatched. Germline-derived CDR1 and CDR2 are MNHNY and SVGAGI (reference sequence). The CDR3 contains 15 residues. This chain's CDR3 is CASSGSGGVQETQYF. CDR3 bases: TGTGCCAGCAGCGGTAGCGGGGGGGTACAAGAGACCCAGTACTTC.